The 30 T cell receptor beta chains listed next were all sequenced from one sample in a study of blood T cell repertoires in COVID-19. Produced via immunoSEQ multiplex PCR; TCRdb's table is partial and in-frame only. The sample has 60,000 or so clones; approximately 88% are singletons. The sequenced sample was peripheral blood. All receptors come from a man aged 25 to 40 with COVID-19, enrolled during active disease.

V gene TRBV19 combines with J gene TRBJ1-1; D may be TRBD1 (5 bases). This CDR3 spans 18 amino acids. V shed 4 bases and J shed 4 bases, with 25 bases lying between them. The V gene's germline CDR1 is LNHDA and CDR2 SQIVND (reference sequence). The CDR3 is CASSTPPGRREGGTEAFF. As DNA, the CDR3 is TGTGCCAGTAGTACTCCCCCAGGGAGGAGAGAAGGTGGCACTGAAGCTTTCTTT.

The chain employs TRBV24-1 and TRBJ1-2; no clear D. CDR1 and CDR2 from the germline V gene are KGHDR and SFDVKD. The CDR3 has 14 residues. V gave up 3 bases and J gave up 6 bases, with 13 bases separating them. The CDR3 sequence is CATSDPGFGHGYTF. The CDR3 DNA sequence: TGTGCCACCAGTGATCCGGGATTTGGGCATGGCTACACCTTC.

The chain carries TRBV19 and TRBJ2-1; a weak D match, TRBD1 (5 bases). Germline V lookup: CDR1 LNHDA, CDR2 SQIVND (reference sequence). There are 16 residues in the CDR3. V was shortened by 6 bases and J by 4 bases, with 19 bases between the two germline ends. The CDR3 loop is CASRSRQNDKYNEQFF. The CDR3 bases are TGTGCCAGTAGATCTAGACAGAACGACAAATACAATGAGCAGTTCTTC.

This chain links TRBV10-3 with TRBJ2-7; 8 positions agree with TRBD1. The germline gives CDR1 ENHRY, CDR2 SYGVKD. The CDR3 length is 14 residues. With V trimmed by 6 bases and J by 2 bases, 6 bases remained unmatched. CDR3 loop: CAISQRQGTYEQYF. CDR3 bases: TGTGCCATCAGCCAGAGACAGGGGACCTACGAGCAGTACTTC.

This clone was recorded only once. The rearrangement joins TRBV6-5 to TRBJ1-2; possible D gene TRBD1, 6 bases. V lost 9 bases, J lost 6 bases, and 17 bases lay in between. The V gene's germline CDR1 is MNHEY and CDR2 SVGAGI. This CDR3 region has 13 residues. The CDR3 nucleotides read TGTGCCAGTCCCACACAGGGAAGTAATGGCTACACCTTC. Amino acid sequence: CASPTQGSNGYTF.

On this clone itself: The same CDR3 can be traced to other DNA sequences in this sample. V is TRBV29-1 and J is TRBJ1-3, with TRBD1 as a possible D gene (5 bases). CDR1 is SQVTM and CDR2 is ANQGSEA in the germline V gene. V lost 4 bases to trimming and J lost 0 bases, with 13 bases between them. CDR3 length equals 15 residues. CDR3 region: CSVVPRQGSGNTIYF. The CDR3 DNA follows: TGCAGCGTTGTCCCCCGGCAGGGCTCTGGAAACACCATATATTTT. Drawing the rest from reference TRBV29-1 and TRBJ1-3, the complete variable domain is SAVISQKPSRDICQRGTSLTIQCQVDSQVTMMFWYRQQPGQSLTLIATANQGSEATYESGFVIDKFPISRPNLTFSTLTVSNMSPEDSSIYLCSVVPRQGSGNTIYFGEGSWLTVV.

The chain recombines TRBV19 with TRBJ1-5; D uncertain. The germline V and J ends were trimmed by 5 bases and 11 bases, with 16 bases remaining between them. Germline V gene lookup returns CDR1 LNHDA and CDR2 SQIVND (reference sequence). This CDR3 has 13 residues. The chain's CDR3 is CASSSYLSATQHF. For the CDR3, the DNA is TGTGCCAGTAGTTCCTACCTAAGTGCGACCCAGCATTTT.

V is TRBV3-1 (or the pseudogene TRBV3-2) and J is TRBJ2-1, with TRBD2 identical over 10 bases. Germline-derived CDR1 and CDR2 are LGHDT and YNNKEL (reference sequence). The CDR3 is made up of 18 amino acids. J was trimmed by 1 base and V by 1 base; bases with no gene match: 7. CDR3 sequence: CASSQGSGRAGSYNEQFF. The DNA for the CDR3 is TGTGCCAGCAGCCAAGGAAGCGGGAGGGCCGGGTCCTACAATGAGCAGTTCTTC.

The chain couples TRBV13 to TRBJ2-5, with 8 bases identical to TRBD2. The V gene's germline CDR1 is PRHDT and CDR2 FYEKMQ (reference sequence). This CDR3 spans 15 amino acids. Losses at the gene ends were 4 bases for V and 4 bases for J; bases not matched to a gene: 8. The CDR3 nucleotides read TGTGCCAGCAGCTCTCCCGGGACTAGGCTAGAGACCCAGTACTTC. Translation: CASSSPGTRLETQYF.

The V and J genes are TRBV5-8 and TRBJ1-4, with a weak D call TRBD1 (6 bases). Germline loops: CDR1 SGHTS, CDR2 YDEGEE. V lost 1 base, J lost 8 bases, and 9 bases lay in between. This CDR3 is 13 amino acids long. As DNA, the CDR3 is TGTGCCAGCAGCTTGATCAGGGGCGAAAAACTGTTTTTT. Its translation is CASSLIRGEKLFF.

The CDR3 spells CASSSGTSGRVGEQYF. CDR3 DNA: TGTGCCAGCAGCTCCGGGACTAGCGGGAGAGTGGGGGAGCAGTACTTC. This chain connects TRBV28 to TRBJ2-7, with 14 bases that match TRBD2. CDR3 length: 16 residues. Germline V lookup: CDR1 MDHEN, CDR2 SYDVKM. The J segment lost 7 bases and the V segment lost 6 bases, leaving 11 bases of the junction unmatched.

The V gene is TRBV6-4, the J gene TRBJ2-1; no definite D call. Trimming removed 6 bases from V and 6 bases from J, with 12 bases in between. Germline assignment: CDR1 MRHNA and CDR2 SNTAGT. The CDR3 covers 13 residues. The CDR3 sequence: CASSVDFSNEQFF. For the CDR3, the DNA is TGTGCCAGCAGCGTCGACTTCTCCAATGAGCAGTTCTTC.

The chain carries TRBV27 and TRBJ1-1; D unclear. The CDR3 totals 14 residues. Germline V lookup: CDR1 MNHEY, CDR2 SMNVEV (reference sequence). V shed 2 bases and J shed 5 bases, with 12 bases lying between them. The CDR3 region is CASSLTGVMTEAFF. The CDR3 DNA sequence: TGTGCCAGCAGTTTAACCGGGGTGATGACTGAAGCTTTCTTT.

The chain uses TRBV6-6 and TRBJ1-1; D is unclear. Germline V gene sequence: CDR1 MNHNY, CDR2 SVGAGI (reference sequence). Deletions cut 4 bases from V and 4 bases from J, with 10 bases between. The CDR3 loop spans 13 amino acids. CDR3 residues: CASSSGGGTEAFF. The CDR3 DNA reads as TGTGCCAGCAGTTCCGGCGGCGGCACTGAAGCTTTCTTT.

The rearrangement links TRBV9 to TRBJ1-1, with 10 bases aligning to TRBD1. Germline assignment: CDR1 SGDLS and CDR2 YYNGEE. The CDR3 runs to 19 residues. Trimming at V came to 4 bases and at J to 2 bases, leaving 17 bases not matched to a gene. The CDR3 DNA sequence: TGTGCCAGCAGCTTAGGGGGGGACGGGACAGGGGCCGTAAACACTGAAGCTTTCTTT. Its translation: CASSLGGDGTGAVNTEAFF.

The chain combines TRBV29-1 with TRBJ2-7, with 9 bases matching TRBD2. CDR3 length: 13 residues. The V and J ends lost 7 bases and 5 bases, in that order; junction bases with no gene match: 9. Germline lookup yields CDR1 SQVTM and CDR2 ANQGSEA. The CDR3 nucleotides are TGCAGCGCTAACGGGCGGGAGGGGAACGAGCAGTACTTC. Protein sequence: CSANGREGNEQYF.

This clone has just one count. The chain couples TRBV7-9 to TRBJ1-3, with D hard to call. CDR1 and CDR2 (germline): SEHNR, FQNEAQ (reference sequence). V lost 5 bases to trimming and J lost 0 bases, with 5 bases between them. This CDR3 contains 13 residues. The CDR3 loop is CASSPTSGNTIYF. The CDR3 DNA is TGTGCCAGCAGCCCTACCTCTGGAAACACCATATATTTT.

The chain joins TRBV20-1 to TRBJ2-7; D perhaps matches TRBD2 (7 bases). CDR3 length: 12 residues. V dropped 4 bases and J dropped 6 bases, with 13 bases sitting between them. The germline V gene has CDR1 DFQATT and CDR2 SNEGSKA (reference sequence). This CDR3 reads CSANEGGGEQYF. The DNA of the CDR3 is TGCAGTGCTAATGAGGGAGGGGGCGAGCAGTACTTC.

The chain is built from TRBV11-2 and TRBJ1-2; maybe TRBD1 (5 bases). Germline loops: CDR1 SGHAT, CDR2 FQNNGV. The CDR3 runs to 15 residues. V shed 5 bases and J shed 4 bases, with 17 bases lying between them. CDR3 sequence reads: CASSDSAGPRYGYTF. The CDR3 coding sequence is TGTGCCAGCAGCGATTCCGCGGGACCTCGCTATGGCTACACCTTC.

This chain's CDR3 is CATRMGGAGEQFF. The DNA for the CDR3 is TGTGCCACCCGCATGGGGGGGGCAGGGGAGCAGTTCTTC. The chain couples TRBV6-5 to TRBJ2-1, with D possibly being TRBD2 (7 bases). Looked up from germline, CDR1 is MNHEY and CDR2 is SVGAGI. Trimming removed 10 bases from V and 10 bases from J, with 20 bases in between. The CDR3 has 13 amino acids.

The chain is built from TRBV3-1 (or the pseudogene TRBV3-2) and TRBJ2-3; 12 nucleotides match TRBD2. V was clipped by 6 bases and J by 8 bases; unmatched bases: 12. This CDR3 contains 16 residues. CDR1 LGHDT and CDR2 YNNKEL come from the germline V gene (reference sequence). The CDR3 loop is CASSPTSGRTYGTQYF. The CDR3 DNA follows: TGTGCCAGCAGTCCGACTAGCGGGAGAACATACGGTACGCAGTATTTT.

V and J are TRBV30 and TRBJ1-1; 8 bases fit TRBD1. The germline V gene has CDR1 GTSNPN and CDR2 SVGIG (reference sequence). The CDR3 contains 13 residues. J lost 3 bases, V lost 0 bases, and 0 bases had no gene match. In DNA, the CDR3 is TGTGCCTGGAGTGTACAGGGGGACACTGAAGCTTTCTTT. Translated, it gives CAWSVQGDTEAFF.

CDR3 nucleotide sequence: TGTGCCAGCAGTGTACTAAGAGCGGGAGGGGGCAATGAGCAGTTCTTC. Protein: CASSVLRAGGGNEQFF. The V and J genes are TRBV28 and TRBJ2-1; 10 positions match TRBD2. After removal of 5 bases from V and 6 bases from J, the junction contained 10 bases not matched to a gene. The CDR3 runs 16 residues. The germline V gene encodes CDR1 MDHEN and CDR2 SYDVKM.

The rearrangement joins TRBV10-2 to TRBJ2-7; 9 bases are shared with TRBD2. Trimming removed 6 bases from V and 3 bases from J; junction bases left unmatched: 6. The germline V gene encodes CDR1 WSHSY and CDR2 SAAADI. This CDR3 has 14 amino acids. CDR3 amino acids: CASSETSGLYEQYF. DNA for the CDR3: TGCGCCAGCAGCGAGACTAGCGGCCTCTACGAGCAGTACTTC.

The rearrangement joins TRBV4-3 to TRBJ1-6; D call uncertain. With 1 base removed from V and 5 bases from J, the gap between germline ends came to 9 bases. Germline loops: CDR1 LGHNA, CDR2 YSLEER. This CDR3 has 15 residues. CDR3 amino acids: CASSQGRTDNSPLHF. The CDR3 nucleotides are TGCGCCAGCAGCCAAGGTCGCACGGATAATTCACCCCTCCACTTT.

This clone has just one count. V is TRBV2 and J is TRBJ1-5, with TRBD1 identical over 8 bases. V lost 6 bases and J lost 2; bases outside the gene matches: 6. Looked up from germline, CDR1 is SNHLY and CDR2 is FYNNEI. The CDR3 spans 15 residues. In DNA, the CDR3 is TGTGCCAGCAGCATCGACAGGGGTGGCAATCAGCCCCAGCATTTT. This encodes CASSIDRGGNQPQHF.

This clone has a single count. The V call is TRBV19, the J call TRBJ1-2, with TRBD1 matching 12 bases. CDR3 length equals 15 residues. In germline, CDR1 is LNHDA, CDR2 SQIVND (reference sequence). The V and J ends lost 3 bases and 4 bases, in that order; junction bases with no gene match: 3. CDR3 protein: CASSMGQGASYGYTF. For the CDR3, the DNA is TGTGCCAGTAGTATGGGACAGGGGGCGTCCTATGGCTACACCTTC.

This chain links TRBV19 with TRBJ1-5; 9 bases line up with TRBD1. Germline V gene lookup returns CDR1 LNHDA and CDR2 SQIVND (reference sequence). This CDR3 spans 15 amino acids. V lost 4 bases to trimming and J lost 4 bases; unmatched junction nucleotides: 5. CDR3 loop: CASSRGTGLNQPQHF. CDR3 bases: TGTGCCAGTAGTAGGGGGACAGGGCTAAATCAGCCCCAGCATTTT.

This chain connects TRBV23-1 to TRBJ2-7; 11 bases match TRBD2. TRBV23-1 is an ORF for which the function is uncertain. The CDR3 has 18 amino acids. J gave up 2 bases and V 7 bases, and 16 bases lay outside the gene matches. This chain's CDR3 is CASTPPPGLADSTYEQYF. The CDR3, as DNA: TGCGCCAGCACCCCTCCACCGGGACTAGCGGATTCTACCTACGAGCAGTACTTC.

The chain joins TRBV7-8 to TRBJ2-7, with TRBD1 matching 8 bases. The CDR3 consists of 15 residues. Losses at the gene ends were 4 bases for V and 1 base for J; bases not matched to a gene: 6. In germline, CDR1 is SGHVS, CDR2 FQNEAQ. The DNA for the CDR3 is TGTGCCAGCAGCTATCACGGGACAGGTTCCTACGAGCAGTACTTC. Its translation: CASSYHGTGSYEQYF. Together with reference TRBV7-8 and TRBJ2-7, the CDR3 gives the full variable domain: GAGVSQSPRYKVAKRGQDVALRCDPISGHVSLFWYQQALGQGPEFLTYFQNEAQLDKSGLPSDRFFAERPEGSVSTLKIQRTQQEDSAVYLCASSYHGTGSYEQYFGPGTRLTVT.